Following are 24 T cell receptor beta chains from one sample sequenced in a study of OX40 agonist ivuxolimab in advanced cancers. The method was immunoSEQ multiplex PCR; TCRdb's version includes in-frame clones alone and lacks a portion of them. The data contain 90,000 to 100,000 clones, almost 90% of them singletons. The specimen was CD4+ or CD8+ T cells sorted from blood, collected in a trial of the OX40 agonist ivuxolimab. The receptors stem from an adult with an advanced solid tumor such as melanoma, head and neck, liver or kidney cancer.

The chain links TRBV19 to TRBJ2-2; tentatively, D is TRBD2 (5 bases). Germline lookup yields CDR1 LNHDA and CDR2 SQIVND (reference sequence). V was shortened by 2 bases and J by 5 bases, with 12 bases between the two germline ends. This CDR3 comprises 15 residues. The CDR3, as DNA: TGTGCCAGTAGTATATTACTAGACCAGACCGGGGAGCTGTTTTTT. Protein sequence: CASSILLDQTGELFF.

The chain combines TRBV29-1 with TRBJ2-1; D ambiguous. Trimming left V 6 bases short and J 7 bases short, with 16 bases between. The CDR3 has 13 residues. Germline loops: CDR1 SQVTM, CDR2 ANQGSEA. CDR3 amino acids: CSVGLRARNEQFF. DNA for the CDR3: TGCAGCGTGGGCCTGAGAGCTAGAAATGAGCAGTTCTTC.

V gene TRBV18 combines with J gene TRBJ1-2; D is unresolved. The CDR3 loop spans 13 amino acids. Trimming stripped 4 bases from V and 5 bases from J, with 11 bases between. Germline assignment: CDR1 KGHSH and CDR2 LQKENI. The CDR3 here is CASSQTEEYGYTF. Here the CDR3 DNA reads TGTGCCAGCTCACAGACCGAAGAGTATGGCTACACCTTC.

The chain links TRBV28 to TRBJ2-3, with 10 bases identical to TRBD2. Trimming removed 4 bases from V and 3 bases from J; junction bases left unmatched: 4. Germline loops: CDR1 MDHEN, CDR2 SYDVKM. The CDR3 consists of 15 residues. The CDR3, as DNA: TGTGCCAGCAGTTCCACTAGCGGGGTGACAGATACGCAGTATTTT. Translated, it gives CASSSTSGVTDTQYF.

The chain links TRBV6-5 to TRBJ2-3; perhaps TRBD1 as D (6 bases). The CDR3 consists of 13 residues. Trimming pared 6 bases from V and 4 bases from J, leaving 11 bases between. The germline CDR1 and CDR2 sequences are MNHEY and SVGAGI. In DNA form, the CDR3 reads TGTGCCAGCAGGCGACAGGCCCCAGATACGCAGTATTTT. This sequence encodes CASRRQAPDTQYF.

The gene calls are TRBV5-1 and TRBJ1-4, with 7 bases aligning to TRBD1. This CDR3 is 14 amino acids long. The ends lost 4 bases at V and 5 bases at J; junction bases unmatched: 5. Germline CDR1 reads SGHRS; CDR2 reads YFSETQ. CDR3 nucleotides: TGCGCCAGCAGCCGCGGGACAGTAAATGAAAAACTGTTTTTT. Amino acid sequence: CASSRGTVNEKLFF. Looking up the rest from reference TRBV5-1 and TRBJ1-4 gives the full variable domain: KAGVTQTPRYLIKTRGQQVTLSCSPISGHRSVSWYQQTPGQGLQFLFEYFSETQRNKGNFPGRFSGRQFSNSRSEMNVSTLELGDSALYLCASSRGTVNEKLFFGSGTQLSVL.

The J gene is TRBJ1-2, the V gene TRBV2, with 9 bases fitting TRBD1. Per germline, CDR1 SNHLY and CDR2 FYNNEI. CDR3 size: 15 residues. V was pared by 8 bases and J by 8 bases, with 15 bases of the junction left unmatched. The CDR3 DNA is TGTGCCAGCCCCCTCGGGGGGACAGGGTTAGCCGGCTACACCTTC. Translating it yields CASPLGGTGLAGYTF.

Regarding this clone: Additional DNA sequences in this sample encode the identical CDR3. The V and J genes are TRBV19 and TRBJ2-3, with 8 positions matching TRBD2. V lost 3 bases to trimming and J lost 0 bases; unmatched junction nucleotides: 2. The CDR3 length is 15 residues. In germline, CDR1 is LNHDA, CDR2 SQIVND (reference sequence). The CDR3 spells CASSITSGSTDTQYF. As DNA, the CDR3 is TGTGCCAGTAGTATCACTAGCGGTAGCACAGATACGCAGTATTTT. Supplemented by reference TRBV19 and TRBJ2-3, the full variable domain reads DGGITQSPKYLFRKEGQNVTLSCEQNLNHDAMYWYRQDPGQGLRLIYYSQIVNDFQKGDIAEGYSVSREKKESFPLTVTSAQKNPTAFYLCASSITSGSTDTQYFGPGTRLTVL.

The CDR3 here is CASKGRLFSDTQYF. The CDR3 region has the DNA TGTGCCAGTAAGGGACGGCTCTTTTCAGATACGCAGTATTTT. The V and J genes are TRBV19 and TRBJ2-3; D may correspond to TRBD1 or TRBD2 (5 bases each). The ends were cut back, 7 bases at V and 4 bases at J, with 15 bases in the middle. This CDR3 has 14 amino acids. CDR1 is LNHDA and CDR2 is SQIVND in the germline V gene (reference sequence). The full variable domain, in which reference TRBV19 and TRBJ2-3 provide the parts outside the CDR3, is DGGITQSPKYLFRKEGQNVTLSCEQNLNHDAMYWYRQDPGQGLRLIYYSQIVNDFQKGDIAEGYSVSREKKESFPLTVTSAQKNPTAFYLCASKGRLFSDTQYFGPGTRLTVL.

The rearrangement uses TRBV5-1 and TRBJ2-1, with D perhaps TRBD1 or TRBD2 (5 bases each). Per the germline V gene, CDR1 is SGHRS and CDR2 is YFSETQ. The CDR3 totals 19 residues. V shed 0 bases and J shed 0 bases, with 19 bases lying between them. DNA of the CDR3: TGCGCCAGCAGCTTGGATGACAGCGGAGCCCTGAGCTCCTACAATGAGCAGTTCTTC. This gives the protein CASSLDDSGALSSYNEQFF.

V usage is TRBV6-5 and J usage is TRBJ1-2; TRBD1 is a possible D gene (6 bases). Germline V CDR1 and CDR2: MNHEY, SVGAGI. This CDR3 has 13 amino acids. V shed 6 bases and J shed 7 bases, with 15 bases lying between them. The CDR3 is CASSQTGISGYTF. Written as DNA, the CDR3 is TGTGCCAGCAGCCAAACAGGGATCTCTGGCTACACCTTC.

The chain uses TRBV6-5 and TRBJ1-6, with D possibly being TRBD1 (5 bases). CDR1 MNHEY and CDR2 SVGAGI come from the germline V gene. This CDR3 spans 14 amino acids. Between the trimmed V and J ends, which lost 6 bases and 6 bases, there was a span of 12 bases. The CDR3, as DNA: TGTGCCAGCAGAATAGAGGGGATTAATTCACCCCTCCACTTT. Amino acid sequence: CASRIEGINSPLHF.

CDR3 amino acids: CASSVLPRDTQYF. The DNA of the CDR3 is TGCGCCAGCAGCGTGCTACCGAGAGATACGCAGTATTTT. The chain combines TRBV5-1 with TRBJ2-3, with D unresolved. The CDR3 is made up of 13 amino acids. Trimming removed 4 bases at V and 5 bases at J, with 11 bases between. Germline-derived CDR1 and CDR2 are SGHRS and YFSETQ.

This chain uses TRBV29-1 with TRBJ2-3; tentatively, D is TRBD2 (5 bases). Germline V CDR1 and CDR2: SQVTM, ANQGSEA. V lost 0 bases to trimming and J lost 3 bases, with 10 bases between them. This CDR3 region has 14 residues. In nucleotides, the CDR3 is TGCAGCGTTGAAGAGGGTCGGGGTACAGATACGCAGTATTTT. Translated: CSVEEGRGTDTQYF.

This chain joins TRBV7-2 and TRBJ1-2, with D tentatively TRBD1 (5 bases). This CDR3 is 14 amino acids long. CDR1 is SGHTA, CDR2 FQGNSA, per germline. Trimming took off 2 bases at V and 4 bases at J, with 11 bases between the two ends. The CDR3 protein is CASSLPGRSYGYTF. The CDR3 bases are TGTGCCAGCAGCTTACCGGGACGGTCCTATGGCTACACCTTC.

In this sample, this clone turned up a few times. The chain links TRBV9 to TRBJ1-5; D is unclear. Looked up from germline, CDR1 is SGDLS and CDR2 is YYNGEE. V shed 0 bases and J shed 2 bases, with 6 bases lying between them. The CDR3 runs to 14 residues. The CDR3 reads CASSVGWGNQPQHF. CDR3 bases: TGTGCCAGCAGCGTAGGGTGGGGCAATCAGCCCCAGCATTTT.

Here the CDR3 DNA reads TGTGCCAGCAGTTCCGGACAGGGATTCTATGGCTACACCTTC. Translating it yields CASSSGQGFYGYTF. The V gene is TRBV27, the J gene TRBJ1-2; 8 bases match TRBD1. The CDR3 runs 14 residues. Losses at the gene ends were 4 bases for V and 4 bases for J; bases not matched to a gene: 5. Germline V gene sequence: CDR1 MNHEY, CDR2 SMNVEV (reference sequence).

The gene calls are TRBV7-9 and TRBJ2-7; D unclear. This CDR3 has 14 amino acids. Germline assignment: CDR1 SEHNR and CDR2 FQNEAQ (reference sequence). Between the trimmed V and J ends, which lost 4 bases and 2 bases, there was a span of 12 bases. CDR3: CASSWAGGTYEQYF. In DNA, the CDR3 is TGTGCCAGCAGCTGGGCCGGCGGAACCTACGAGCAGTACTTC.

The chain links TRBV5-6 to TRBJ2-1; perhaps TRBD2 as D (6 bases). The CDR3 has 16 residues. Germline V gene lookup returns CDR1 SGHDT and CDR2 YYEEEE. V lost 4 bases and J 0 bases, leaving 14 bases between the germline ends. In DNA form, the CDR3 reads TGTGCCAGCAGCACCCGGGACTCACACTCCTACAATGAGCAGTTCTTC. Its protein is CASSTRDSHSYNEQFF.

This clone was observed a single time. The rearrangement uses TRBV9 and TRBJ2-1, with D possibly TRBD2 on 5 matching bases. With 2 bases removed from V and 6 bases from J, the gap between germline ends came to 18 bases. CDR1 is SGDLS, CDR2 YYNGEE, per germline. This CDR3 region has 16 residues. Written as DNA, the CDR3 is TGTGCCAGCAGCGTGGCGATAAGGGTGGGGAGCAATGAGCAGTTCTTC. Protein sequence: CASSVAIRVGSNEQFF.

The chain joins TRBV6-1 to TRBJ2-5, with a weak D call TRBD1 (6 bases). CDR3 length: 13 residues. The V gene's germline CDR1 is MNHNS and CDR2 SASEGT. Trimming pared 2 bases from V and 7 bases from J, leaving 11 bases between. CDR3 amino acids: CASSEQGPGTQYF. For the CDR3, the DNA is TGTGCCAGCAGTGAACAGGGGCCTGGGACCCAGTACTTC.

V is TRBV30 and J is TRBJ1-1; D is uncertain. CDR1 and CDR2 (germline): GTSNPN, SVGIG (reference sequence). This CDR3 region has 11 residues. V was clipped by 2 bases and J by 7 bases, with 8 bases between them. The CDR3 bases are TGTGCCTGGAGTCACCGGGTTGAAGCTTTCTTT. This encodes CAWSHRVEAFF.

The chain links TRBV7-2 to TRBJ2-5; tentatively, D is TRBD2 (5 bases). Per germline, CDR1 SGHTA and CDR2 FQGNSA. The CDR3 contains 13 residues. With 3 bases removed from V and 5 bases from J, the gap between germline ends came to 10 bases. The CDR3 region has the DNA TGTGCCAGCAGCTTCGGGGTCCCGGAGACCCAGTACTTC. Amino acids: CASSFGVPETQYF.

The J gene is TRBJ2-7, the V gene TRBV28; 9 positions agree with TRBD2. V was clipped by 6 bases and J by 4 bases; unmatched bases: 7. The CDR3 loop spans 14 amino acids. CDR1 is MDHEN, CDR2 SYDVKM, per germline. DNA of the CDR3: TGTGCCAGCAGCGACGCGGGAGGGCTGTACGAGCAGTACTTC. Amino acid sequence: CASSDAGGLYEQYF.